This record looks at one TCR beta chain sequence and its context. The antigen remains unidentified. Looked up from germline, CDR1 is MNHEY and CDR2 is SVGAGI. With 2 bases removed from V and 6 bases from J, the gap between germline ends came to 13 bases. The CDR3 contains 15 residues. The sample belongs to a study of Graves' ophthalmopathy and Graves' hyperthyroidism. Certain patients were not enrolled. These were patients with other autoimmune diseases, uncontrolled infections, pregnancy or lactation. What supplied the PBMCs was roughly 9.7 ml of fresh peripheral blood. General study results and limits: Blood also contained most of the expanded thyroid clonotypes above 0.001 frequency.

The authors amplified TCR beta CDR3 regions, and they did so from RNA transcripts for repertoire sequencing. Second-round multiplex PCR came after first-round RT-PCR with HTBI primers. TCRdb processed the multiplex PCR reads anew with MiXCR; each CDR3 protein has one entry. Of about 640,000 distinct CDR3 sequences listed, about 40% were seen once; the top ten hold more than 2.5%. Source material: peripheral blood. The TCR originated in an adult man with Graves' ophthalmopathy. V and J are TRBV6-5 and TRBJ1-4; D is uncertain. The CDR3 loop is CASSYTGSPDEKLFF. The CDR3 DNA follows: TGTGCCAGCAGTTACACCGGGTCCCCTGATGAAAAACTGTTTTTT.